Sequencing of this T cell receptor beta chain was carried out in a study of a mutant IDH1 vaccine in newly diagnosed glioma. Study-level background: Onset of vaccination occurred 4-6 weeks following radiotherapy alone, or with temozolomide cycles. Those enrolled had earlier been treated with radiotherapy, temozolomide, or both, mostly both. In the visit schedule, V12 fell in week 35, while V13 fell in week 47.

Sample time point: week 35, safety follow-up. Vaccine doses each comprised 300 ug of mutant IDH1 20-mer peptide, with topical imiquimod. New WHO grade 3 or 4 astrocytomas that were IDH1-mutant and ATRX-lost had been found in donors. On this clone itself: Its antigen is as yet unknown.

Germline V gene lookup returns CDR1 PRHDT and CDR2 FYEKMQ (reference sequence). Trimming removed 0 bases from V and 6 bases from J; junction bases left unmatched: 7. The CDR3 extends over 15 amino acids. The protocol was immunoSEQ multiplex PCR, while the TCRdb copy is restricted to in-frame clones and leaves out a portion. The table has just over 65,000 clones, 84% seen once. The sequence derives from a man in his late teens or twenties with glioma. The chain uses TRBV13 and TRBJ2-5; 7 bases are a match to TRBD2. This material consisted of PBMCs, taken from a glioma patient whose treatment included an IDH1 peptide vaccine. CDR3 bases: TGTGCCAGCAGCTTAGGCCGGGGGGATAGAAAGACCCAGTACTTC. Translated: CASSLGRGDRKTQYF.